This TCR beta chain comes out of a study of cytomegalovirus exposure and HLA in healthy donors (dated by TCRdb to about 2017). Turning to the overall study: According to an earlier analysis of around 600 of the donors, some 180 million T cells yielded roughly 100 million unique TCR beta sequences and 276 Gb of sequence data. An early release covering roughly 600 HLA-typed donors comprised about 300 gigabases of sequencing data and 65 million to 100 million unique TCR sequences. Of the 398 genotyped donors, about 84% fell in the genetic ancestry cluster associated with self-reported Caucasian donors. The study aimed to test whether signatures of past pathogen exposure could be identified by cataloging public T cell receptors. The study profiled the T cell repertoires of more than 500 subjects by immunosequencing and related them to cytomegalovirus serostatus. Besides the first cohort of some 670 subjects, a separate validation cohort made up of 120 different subjects was used. High-throughput TCR immunosequencing, statistical association of individual TCRs with disease status, and machine learning were combined to predict cytomegalovirus infection status. In a later analysis, previously published TCR beta repertoires from more than 500 donors were re-analyzed and high-resolution HLA genotyping was added so that TCR occurrence patterns could be studied. In the later analysis, no new phenotypic data were used to find candidate immune exposures; instead, reliance was placed on TCR beta sequences and their occurrence across donors. To decide whether each TCR beta V gene segment behaved as functional or pseudogenic, an earlier analysis of some 600 of the donors relied on high-throughput TCR beta sequencing. Alongside the repertoire data, information on donor age, sex, ethnicity and CMV serostatus was compiled. Genome-wide SNP genotypes for about 55% of the 666 donors were used in a later genetic analysis, which treated that subset as a discovery cohort. All discovery cohort repertoires had been generated on a single sequencing platform. HLA typing included class I and class II loci at four-digit resolution. Typing coverage varied by locus: about 629-630 donors for A, B, C, DRB1 and DQB1; more than 500 for DQA1; more than 600 for DPA1; approximately 490 for DPB1. Several DR-DQ haplotypes were treated as single units for association and clustering because of strong linkage in the cohort. Among some 400 genotyped donors of the cohort, an average of roughly 230,000 unique TCR beta nucleotide sequences was sequenced per donor, of which approximately 19% were non-productive. What the study reported, not specific to this receptor: A later analysis reported that several top co-occurrence clusters appeared linked to parvovirus B19, influenza, CMV and Epstein-Barr virus. The authors suggested that the approach could potentially be generalized to other disease states and immunological phenotypes. In a later genetic analysis, fewer N-insertions in productive TCRs were reported among donors in an Asian-associated ancestry cluster than the roughly 700-donor mean. In this cohort, only TCR beta chains were sequenced, and detectable features were limited by the absence of alpha or paired-chain data. A further reported finding was that TCR beta sequences accurately predicted the HLA-A and HLA-B alleles for most subjects in the first cohort. HLA typing was unavailable for some donors at each locus, so association tests used only the typed subset. When HLA alleles, especially DR and DQ, strongly co-occurred, TCR associations were difficult to assign to individual alleles. In a later genetic analysis, a missense DCLRE1C variant was associated with V-gene and J-gene trimming of TCR beta chains, and the association was replicated in an independent cohort. Compared with equally common non-associated chains, HLA-associated TCR beta chains in a later analysis were more clonally expanded and had lower generation probabilities. Because counts were too low, about 17 rarely observed V segments, including chromosome 9 orphons, were excluded from the earlier analysis of 500 to 700 of the donors. Most CMV-associated TCR beta chains appeared to be HLA-restricted in a later analysis, and the HLA associations seemed to be driven largely by CMV exposure. At a false discovery rate of 0.05, a later analysis linked 16,951 TCR beta sequences to specific HLA alleles. In vitro tests confirmed that a few of the cytomegalovirus-associated TCR beta chains recognize cytomegalovirus antigens. Most TCR sequences were seen in very few donors, while some public TCRs were found in many individuals. Correlated functional status among segregating V segments might be attributable to linkage disequilibrium, but an unknown experimental factor could not be ruled out. Broadly in line with IMGT annotations, most TCR beta V segments showed up in productive rearrangements about 90% or about 30% of the time in an earlier analysis of 450 to 750 of the donors. The study gave a list of around 170 TCR beta chains associated with cytomegalovirus. The presence/absence analyses assumed that sequencing depth was roughly uniform across donors, and that assumption may not be true. In both the original and validation cohorts, the classifier was reported to diagnose cytomegalovirus status with high specificity and sensitivity. The 87-base-pair reads could not distinguish some IMGT-functional V segments, including TRBV6-2 and TRBV6-3, so those segments were excluded. A group of highly shared sequence variants was considered likely to be a technical artifact of the sequencing pipeline. A later analysis found that TCR association rates varied across HLA loci, with DRB1 alleles showing the most associated TCRs and HLA-C alleles the fewest. The only immune exposure information available for the cohort was CMV serostatus.

From a lookup of the germline V gene, CDR1 and CDR2 are MGHRA and YSYEKL. From cysteine to phenylalanine, the CDR3 is 14 amino acids long. Only the CDR3 part of the read is kept: 42 bases, read in frame from the first base. V loses 3 bases, J loses 1 base, and the germline ends lie 10 bases apart. The library was generated by the immunoSEQ multiplex PCR assay. The multiplex PCR relied on a mix of 60 forward primers for TCR Vbeta segments and 13 reverse primers for TCR Jbeta segments. A multiplex PCR assay on genomic DNA amplified the CDR3 region of rearranged TCR beta genes. On the Illumina HiSeq System, the amplified TCR beta libraries were sequenced as 87-base-pair reads. The authors' analysis ran thus. Across the roughly 640 repertoires, a later analysis counted 80 million or so unique TCR beta chains, some 11 million of which were shared by at least two donors. Raw reads were error-corrected and collapsed into unique sequences by a nearest-neighbor algorithm in which closely related sequences were merged to remove PCR and sequencing errors. CDR3 sequences were aligned to IMGT reference sequences to assign V, D and J gene segments. For a sequence to be retained, a match of at least six nucleotides to both a V gene segment and a J gene segment was required. A rearrangement was called productive if the CDR3 had no stop codons and remained in frame with V and J, and every other rearrangement was called non-productive. CDR3 was defined by IMGT convention, running from the second conserved V-encoded cysteine to the conserved J-encoded phenylalanine. The earlier analysis of about 500 of the donors excluded sequences that lacked an unambiguous match to a single V gene segment. An earlier analysis of about 590 of the donors classified V segments as functional when productive rearrangements were above 56.7% and as segregating when the standard deviation between donors was above 5%. To diagnose cytomegalovirus status from the catalog of TCR beta chain sequences, a statistical classification framework was built. In a later analysis, TCR nucleotide sequences were compared against IMGT/GENE-DB human TR gene sequences so that V and J genes could be assigned. The TCRdist pipeline was used in a later analysis to assign CDR3 sequences and most-parsimonious VDJ recombination scenarios. In a later analysis, each TCR beta chain was defined by its CDR3 amino acid sequence together with its V-gene family, and reads lacking a unique V-gene family were excluded. To address suspected cross-contamination and a sequencing artifact, a later analysis removed 592 highly shared, low-generation-probability nucleotide sequences. For each public chain, a later analysis derived a clonal expansion index from normalized ranks of inferred template counts within each repertoire. In a later analysis, generation probabilities were computed with a VDJ recombination model fitted to out-of-frame rearrangements, and the resulting probabilities were checked against IGoR. Hypergeometric tests were used in a later analysis to score TCR-TCR, TCR-HLA and TCR-CMV co-occurrence, with a repertoire-size bias correction applied to the TCR pairs. In a later analysis, false discovery rates were estimated by permuting HLA or CMV assignments 20 times. In a later analysis, co-occurring TCRs were grouped using DBSCAN, with TCRdist sequence similarity added in when clustering inside HLA-allele-positive subsets. Repertoires with fewer than 30,000 or more than 120,000 public chains, plus five repertoires with anomalous nucleotide sharing, were excluded from co-occurrence clustering. TCRdb's version of the immuneACCESS table is confined to in-frame rearrangements and falls short of the full clone set. An unresolved V gene accounts for under half of the shortfall where checked; the remainder is of unknown origin. The V and J calls and clone size were taken over from that table, and D and trimming were inferred from the DNA. Present in this sample are over 75,000 clones, around 76% of which were seen just once. The ten biggest clones cover about 7% of the sample.

As concerns this clone: Its specific antigen is unknown. There are no base qualities to consult, and no much larger clone falls within one base.

The cohort consisted of some 670 healthy bone marrow donors. All cohort members were sampled while nominally healthy, although unrecorded immune exposures were likely present. The donor tested CMV seropositive and was one of the 289 seropositive cohort members. A peripheral blood sample was provided by each donor, and peripheral blood mononuclear cells were used for TCR beta sequencing. The Qiagen DNeasy Blood Extraction Kit was used to extract genomic DNA from the blood cell samples. The chain employs TRBV4-1 and TRBJ2-7, and possibly TRBD2, on 6 matching bases. The sample was PBMCs. The receptor was derived from a man in his forties in good health and CMV-seropositive. The DNA reads TGCGCCAGCAGCCACGGGACTCTATCCTACGAGCAGTACTTC. The encoded protein is CASSHGTLSYEQYF.